The clone carrying this TCR beta chain occurred many times. CDR1 and CDR2 (germline): MDHEN, SYDVKM. This CDR3 spans 15 amino acids. Trimming cost V 5 bases and J 2 bases; bases outside gene matches: 9. Using its own MiXCR run on the reads, TCRdb lists one record per CDR3 protein. The sample consists of 100,000 to 150,000 distinct CDR3 sequences, 7.5% to 9% of them appearing once. This sample was included in a study of T cell repertoires in cytomegalovirus infection. This receptor was identified in a human donor in good health (CMV status not recorded). Some clones in this sample may be carry-over from other donors' samples. The chain joins TRBV28 to TRBJ2-7; 7 positions match TRBD1. Sequencing input: PBMCs. The CDR3 reads CASSGQVGDPYEQYF. The CDR3 DNA follows: TGTGCCAGCAGTGGACAGGTTGGCGATCCCTACGAGCAGTACTTC.